What follows describes a single T cell receptor beta chain. This specimen belongs to a study of blood T cell repertoires in COVID-19. The CDR3 has 16 amino acids. Germline V lookup: CDR1 SGHDT, CDR2 YYEEEE. Trimming at V came to 4 bases and at J to 3 bases, leaving 12 bases not matched to a gene. TCRdb's copy holds only in-frame clones and misses some; the assay was immunoSEQ multiplex PCR. Among 450,000 to 500,000 clones listed, 87% were seen once. The chain employs TRBV5-6 and TRBJ1-1, with 7 bases that match TRBD1. Sequenced: PBMCs or T cells enriched from blood (not recorded which). The TCR was taken from a woman in her late teens or twenties who had recovered from COVID-19. CDR3 DNA: TGTGCCAGCAGCCCCGGACAGGCGTTTCAGGACACTGAAGCTTTCTTT. Translation: CASSPGQAFQDTEAFF.